The sequence of this TCR beta chain was determined in a study of blood T cell repertoires in COVID-19. The assay was immunoSEQ multiplex PCR, and TCRdb's table has in-frame clones only and misses some. The data contain over 200,000 clones, roughly 86% of them singletons. The CDR3 covers 14 residues. Germline assignment: CDR1 MNHEY and CDR2 SMNVEV (reference sequence). Trimming at V came to 5 bases and at J to 6 bases, leaving 10 bases not matched to a gene. All enrollees were roughly 18 to 100 years old and from 25 or so US areas. The chain employs TRBV27 and TRBJ2-7, with 7 bases fitting TRBD2. The sequence derives from a woman between 25 and 40 years old with acute COVID-19. Sequenced sample: PBMCs or T cells enriched from blood (not recorded which). CDR3 in DNA: TGTGCCAGCAGTATCAAAGCGCGGGGGTCCGAGCAGTACTTC. This encodes CASSIKARGSEQYF.